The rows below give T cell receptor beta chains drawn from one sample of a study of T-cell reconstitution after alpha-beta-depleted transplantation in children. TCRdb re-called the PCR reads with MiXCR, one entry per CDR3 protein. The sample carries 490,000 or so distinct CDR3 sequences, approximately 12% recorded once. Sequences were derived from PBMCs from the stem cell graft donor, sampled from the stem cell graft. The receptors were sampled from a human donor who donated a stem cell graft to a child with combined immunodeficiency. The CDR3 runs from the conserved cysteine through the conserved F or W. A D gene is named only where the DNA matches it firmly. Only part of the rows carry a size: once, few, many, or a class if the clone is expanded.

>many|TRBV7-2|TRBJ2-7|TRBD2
TGTGCCAGCAGCTTAGGCCTAGCGGGGTTCGAGCAGTACTTC
CASSLGLAGFEQYF
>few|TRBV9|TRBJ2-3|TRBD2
TGTGCCAGCAATATAGCGGGGACAGATACGCAGTATTTT
CASNIAGTDTQYF
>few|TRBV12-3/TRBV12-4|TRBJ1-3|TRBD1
TGTGCCAGCAGCCCGGGAAGAACAGGGGGAGCACTGGGAAACACCATATATTTT
CASSPGRTGGALGNTIYF
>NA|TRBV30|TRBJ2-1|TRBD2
TGTGCCTTGGACATTAGCGGGAGGGCCACTGAGCAGTTCTTC
CALDISGRATEQFF
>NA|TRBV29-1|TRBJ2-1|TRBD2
TGCAGCGTTGAAGAAACTAGCGGGGGTGTCCTGAATGAGCAGTTCTTC
CSVEETSGGVLNEQFF
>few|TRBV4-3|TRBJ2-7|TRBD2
TGCGCCAGCAGCCAAGATCTGAGCGGGAGCTCCTACGAGCAGTACTTC
CASSQDLSGSSYEQYF
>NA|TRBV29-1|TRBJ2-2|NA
TGCAGCGTTGAAGTAGCTTCGAACACCGGGGAGCTGTTTTTT
CSVEVASNTGELFF
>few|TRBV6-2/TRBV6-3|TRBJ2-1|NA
TGTGCCAGCAGTTACGTGGGCCATGAGCAGTTCTTC
CASSYVGHEQFF
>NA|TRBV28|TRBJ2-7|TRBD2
TGTGCCAGCACACACGCGGGGCTAGCGGCATACGAGCAGTACTTC
CASTHAGLAAYEQYF
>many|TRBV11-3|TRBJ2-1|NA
TGTGCCAGCAGTTTAGGGGCTAGTAATGAGCAGTTCTTC
CASSLGASNEQFF
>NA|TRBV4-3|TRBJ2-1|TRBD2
TGCGCCAGCAGCCAGACACCGGGCGGGGGAAACAATGAGCAGTTCTTC
CASSQTPGGGNNEQFF
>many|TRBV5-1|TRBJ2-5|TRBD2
TGCGCCAGCAGCTTCGGACTAGCGGGGGGCCAAGAGACCCAGTACTTC
CASSFGLAGGQETQYF
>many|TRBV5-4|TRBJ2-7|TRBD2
TGTGCCAGCACCCAATCGACTAGCGACGAGCAGTACTTC
CASTQSTSDEQYF
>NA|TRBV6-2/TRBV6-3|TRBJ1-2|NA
TGTGCCAGCAGTTACGGGACACCTACTTTCGGCTACACCTTC
CASSYGTPTFGYTF
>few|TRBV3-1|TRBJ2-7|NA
TGTGCCAGCAGCCAACCGTCAGTTAAAGGACAGAGACATTACGAGCAGTACTTC
CASSQPSVKGQRHYEQYF
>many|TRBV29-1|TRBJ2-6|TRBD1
TGCAGCGTTTTTCGACAGGGGCAGGCTGGGGCCAACGTCCTGACTTTC
CSVFRQGQAGANVLTF
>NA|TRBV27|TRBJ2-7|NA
TGTGCCAGCAGTTTATCGGAACAGTACTACGAGCAGTACTTC
CASSLSEQYYEQYF
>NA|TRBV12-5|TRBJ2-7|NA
TGTGCTAGTGGTTTGGTACCTAGGTTCTCCTACGAGCAGTACTTC
CASGLVPRFSYEQYF
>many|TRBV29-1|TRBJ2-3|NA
TGCAGCGGGATCATAAATACGCAGTATTTT
CSGIINTQYF
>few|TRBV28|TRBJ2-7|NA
TGTGCCAGCAGTTTATGGGCAGATACCTACGAGCAGTACTTC
CASSLWADTYEQYF
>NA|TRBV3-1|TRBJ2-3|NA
TGTGCCTGCTGCCAAGATCAGATAGGGGGGGGATACACAGATACGCAGTATTTT
CACCQDQIGGGYTDTQYF
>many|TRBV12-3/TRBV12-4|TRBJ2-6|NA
TGTGCCAGCAGTTTCCCTGGGGCCAACGTCCTGACTTTC
CASSFPGANVLTF
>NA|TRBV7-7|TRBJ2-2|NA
TGTGCCAGCAGCAGAGGGAGTAGCGGCACCGGGGAGCTGTTTTTT
CASSRGSSGTGELFF
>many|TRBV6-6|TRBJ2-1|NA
TGTGCCAGCAGTTACGACAGTTTGGAGCAGTTCTTC
CASSYDSLEQFF